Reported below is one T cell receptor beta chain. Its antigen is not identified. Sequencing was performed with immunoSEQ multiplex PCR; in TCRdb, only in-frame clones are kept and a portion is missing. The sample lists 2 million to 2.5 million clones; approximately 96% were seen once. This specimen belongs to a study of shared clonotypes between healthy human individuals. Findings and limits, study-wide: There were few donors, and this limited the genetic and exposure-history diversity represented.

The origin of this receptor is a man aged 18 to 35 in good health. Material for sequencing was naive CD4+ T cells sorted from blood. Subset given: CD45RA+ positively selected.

The CDR3 loop is CASSFGQGLATGELFF. CDR3 bases: TGCGCCAGCAGCTTCGGACAGGGCCTTGCCACCGGGGAGCTGTTTTTT. The V call is TRBV5-1, the J call TRBJ2-2, with 8 bases that match TRBD1. V shed 2 bases, J shed 4 bases, and the junction held 7 bases outside the gene matches. Germline CDR1 is SGHRS and CDR2 is YFSETQ. CDR3 length equals 16 residues.